This paragraph covers one T cell receptor beta chain sequence. The entry originates in a study of Ad26.COV2.S vaccination and SARS-CoV-2 variants. The CDR3 loop spans 12 amino acids. Trimming removed 6 bases at V and 0 bases at J, with 6 bases between. The V gene's germline CDR1 is SEHNR and CDR2 FQNEAQ (reference sequence). Treatment given: about 20 received Ad26.COV2.S at low or high dose, single or two shots; about five received placebo; per-sample allocation not given. Day 63 after the first vaccine or placebo injection was the time point for sampling. Immunization relied on an Ad26 vector, which expressed Wuhan-strain SARS-CoV-2 spike. TCRdb's table, derived via immunoSEQ multiplex PCR, lists solely in-frame clones and lacks some. The table lists about 680,000 clones, about 89% of them singletons, with approximately 1.5% in the top ten.

The V and J genes are TRBV7-9 and TRBJ2-7; D not resolved. This material consisted of peripheral blood, taken in a trial of Ad26.COV2.S vaccine versus placebo. The clonotype comes from a person between 18 and 60 years old who received the Ad26.COV2.S COVID-19 vaccine or a placebo. This CDR3 reads CASRAGSYEQYF. The DNA of the CDR3 is TGTGCCAGCAGAGCCGGCTCCTACGAGCAGTACTTC.